These 10 T cell receptor beta chains were sequenced from one sample in a study of T cells in Graves' hyperthyroidism and ophthalmopathy. Amplification targeted TCR beta CDR3 regions from RNA transcripts. Carried out on the TCR CDR3, a first-round RT-PCR used the HTBI primer set. TCRdb analysed the multiplex PCR reads with MiXCR anew, one entry per CDR3 protein. The repertoire consists of about 600,000 distinct CDR3 sequences, with 16% occurring once and the leading ten covering roughly 3.4%. The sample consisted of blood. All receptors come from a woman aged 35 to 49 with Graves' ophthalmopathy.

This clonotype was recorded many times. The gene calls are TRBV28 and TRBJ1-1; 10 nucleotides align to TRBD1. From germline, CDR1 is MDHEN and CDR2 SYDVKM. Trimming at V came to 5 bases and at J to 10 bases, leaving 4 bases not matched to a gene. The CDR3 covers 12 residues. The CDR3 is CASSQRDRGAFF. The CDR3 region has the DNA TGTGCCAGCAGTCAACGGGACAGGGGAGCTTTCTTT.

V is TRBV20-1 and J is TRBJ1-5; D is possibly TRBD1 (5 bases). Trimming took off 0 bases at V and 6 bases at J, with 12 bases between the two ends. Germline loops: CDR1 DFQATT, CDR2 SNEGSKA (reference sequence). The CDR3 runs to 14 residues. The CDR3 DNA reads TGCAGTGCTAGAGATCCAAGGGGAGGTCAGCCCCAGCATTTT. This encodes CSARDPRGGQPQHF.

To note about this clonotype: This may come from a read error, since a much larger clone is one base off. The chain recombines TRBV18 with TRBJ1-5; 9 bases line up with TRBD1. The CDR3 is made up of 16 amino acids. CDR1 and CDR2 from the germline V gene are KGHSH and LQKENI. The CDR3 region is CASPPPGTGFDQPQHF. Written as DNA, the CDR3 is TGTGCCAGCCCACCACCCGGGACAGGGTTCGACCAGCCCCAGCATTTT.

Many counts were recorded for this clonotype. The V and J genes are TRBV6-2 or TRBV6-3 and TRBJ1-2; no firm D call. Trimming shortened V by 2 bases and J by 7 bases, and 17 bases separated the two germline ends. Germline V gene lookup returns CDR1 MNHEY and CDR2 SVGEGT. The CDR3 covers 15 residues. This CDR3 is CASSYRSGRSPGYTF. For the CDR3, the DNA is TGTGCCAGCAGTTACCGGTCCGGACGAAGTCCTGGCTACACCTTC.

This rearrangement joins TRBV5-1 to TRBJ2-7, with 9 nucleotides matching TRBD2. Germline CDR1 and CDR2: SGHRS and YFSETQ. The CDR3 is 17 residues long. J gave up 1 base and V 3 bases, and 11 bases lay outside the gene matches. This CDR3 is CASSYRETSGQSYEQYF. The CDR3 DNA is TGCGCCAGCAGCTACCGAGAGACTAGCGGCCAATCCTACGAGCAGTACTTC.

The table lists this clonotype with many counts. CDR3 in amino acids: CASSTTLTGELFF. CDR3 coding DNA: TGTGCCAGCTCGACGACACTTACCGGGGAGCTGTTTTTT. The chain couples TRBV18 to TRBJ2-2; D unresolved. V gave up 6 bases and J gave up 5 bases, with 10 bases separating them. Germline-derived CDR1 and CDR2 are KGHSH and LQKENI. The CDR3 has 13 residues.

This clonotype is a singleton in its sample. This may come from a read error, since a much larger clone is one base off. V and J are TRBV7-9 and TRBJ2-1; tentatively, D is TRBD2 (6 bases). The CDR3 runs 15 residues. Germline V lookup: CDR1 SEHNR, CDR2 FQNEAQ (reference sequence). The CDR3 spells CAGSFRRDDHNEQFF. The CDR3 DNA follows: TGTGCCGGCAGCTTTAGGCGGGACGATCACAATGAGCAGTTCTTC.

About this clonotype: A junction boundary mismatches the germline segment, possibly from a read error. The rearrangement links TRBV5-5 to TRBJ2-2; TRBD2 matches at 7 bases. This CDR3 contains 16 residues. Germline CDR1 SGHKS, CDR2 YYEKEE (reference sequence). CDR3 region: CASSFHGGTNTGGLFF. Here the CDR3 DNA reads TGTGCCAGCAGCTTCCACGGGGGGACGAACACCGGGGGGCTGTTTTTT.

The V call is TRBV6-2 or TRBV6-3, the J call TRBJ2-5; 8 nucleotides align to TRBD2. CDR3 length: 18 residues. Germline V gene lookup returns CDR1 MNHEY and CDR2 SVGEGT. V was clipped by 1 base and J by 3 bases; unmatched bases: 13. The CDR3, as DNA: TGTGCCAGCAGTTACTTGGGCGACGTAGCGGGGTTAAAAGAGACCCAGTACTTC. The encoded protein is CASSYLGDVAGLKETQYF.

This clonotype has ten or more counts. The CDR3 nucleotides read TGCAGCGTTGGTCCCGGGGGCATCTTGGGGGAGCAGTACTTC. It translates to CSVGPGGILGEQYF. The chain uses TRBV29-1 and TRBJ2-7, with D possibly being TRBD1 or TRBD2 (6 bases each). The V end lost 4 bases, the J end lost 7 bases, and 20 bases lay between the germline ends. This CDR3 has 14 residues. The germline CDR1 and CDR2 sequences are SQVTM and ANQGSEA.